These 10 T cell receptor beta chains originate from one sample sequenced in a study of blood T cell repertoires in COVID-19. The data were produced by immunoSEQ multiplex PCR, yet TCRdb's version contains in-frame clones alone and is incomplete. The sample carries 100,000 to 120,000 clones, around 68% recorded once. Sequencing input: peripheral blood. All receptors derive from a woman aged 55-69 years with acute or convalescent COVID-19.

This clone occurred a few times. The chain recombines TRBV9 with TRBJ2-2, with a possible D match to TRBD1 (6 bases). In germline, CDR1 is SGDLS, CDR2 YYNGEE. The CDR3 totals 14 residues. Trimming cost V 3 bases and J 6 bases, with 12 bases left between them. For the CDR3, the DNA is TGTGCCAGCAGCGCCCAGGGGTTGTCCGGGGAGCTGTTTTTT. This sequence encodes CASSAQGLSGELFF.

The V and J genes are TRBV11-2 and TRBJ2-4; a weak D match, TRBD1 (6 bases). This CDR3 is built from 15 residues. Deletions cut 5 bases from V and 3 bases from J, with 14 bases between. CDR1 and CDR2 (germline): SGHAT, FQNNGV. The DNA of the CDR3 is TGTGCCAGCAGCCAGGGGCCTTGGGGCAAAAACATTCAGTACTTC. The encoded protein is CASSQGPWGKNIQYF.

Points on this clone: The junction departs from the called germline gene at one end, perhaps through a read error. The chain recombines TRBV5-1 with TRBJ2-2, with a tentative D call TRBD1 (7 bases). The CDR3 length is 17 residues. Germline V gene lookup returns CDR1 SGHRS and CDR2 YFSETQ. This CDR3 reads CASSPWGQLANTGELFF. CDR3 DNA: TGCGCCAGCAGCCCGTGGGGACAGCTAGCGAACACCGGAGAGCTGTTTTTT.

The chain links TRBV18 to TRBJ2-2; 10 bases are shared with TRBD1. Germline V gene lookup returns CDR1 KGHSH and CDR2 LQKENI. V shed 4 bases, J shed 6 bases, and the junction held 8 bases outside the gene matches. This CDR3 contains 16 residues. The CDR3 sequence: CASSLPRDRGAGELFF. The CDR3 DNA reads TGTGCCAGCTCACTTCCACGGGACAGGGGTGCCGGGGAGCTGTTTTTT.

The chain employs TRBV18 and TRBJ1-2, with unresolved D. Germline V CDR1 and CDR2: KGHSH, LQKENI. The V end lost 2 bases, the J end lost 4 bases, and 17 bases lay between the germline ends. The CDR3 consists of 16 residues. The CDR3 DNA sequence: TGTGCCAGCTCACCAATCGTGCAACAGAACACCTATGGCTACACCTTC. It encodes CASSPIVQQNTYGYTF.

V gene TRBV7-3 combines with J gene TRBJ2-5; 12 bases map to TRBD2. The CDR3 loop spans 17 amino acids. The germline V gene has CDR1 SGHTA and CDR2 FQGTGA. J gave up 7 bases and V 5 bases, and 14 bases lay outside the gene matches. CDR3 sequence reads: CASSADPRASGGVTQYF. CDR3 sequence (DNA): TGTGCCAGCAGCGCGGACCCTCGGGCTAGCGGGGGGGTGACCCAGTACTTC.

V usage is TRBV10-3 and J usage is TRBJ1-5; D ambiguous. The CDR3 consists of 15 residues. Between the trimmed V and J ends, which lost 3 bases and 0 bases, there was a span of 9 bases. CDR1 is ENHRY, CDR2 SYGVKD, per germline. This chain's CDR3 is CAISESRDSNQPQHF. In nucleotides, the CDR3 is TGTGCCATCAGTGAAAGTCGGGATAGCAATCAGCCCCAGCATTTT.

This rearrangement joins TRBV6-2 or TRBV6-3 to TRBJ2-7, with a tentative D call TRBD1 (5 bases). The germline CDR1 and CDR2 sequences are MNHEY and SVGEGT. This CDR3 contains 15 residues. V dropped 0 bases and J dropped 4 bases, with 13 bases sitting between them. CDR3 protein: CASSYSLVTAYEQYF. DNA for the CDR3: TGTGCCAGCAGTTACTCTCTTGTGACAGCGTACGAGCAGTACTTC.

As DNA, the CDR3 is TGTGCCAGTAGTCCACGAGGTAGCGGGGTTGGTACGCAGTATTTT. Translated, it gives CASSPRGSGVGTQYF. The chain has TRBV19 and TRBJ2-3; 8 bases line up with TRBD2. The CDR3 extends over 15 amino acids. V shed 5 bases and J 8 bases; nucleotides not matched to a gene: 12. CDR1 LNHDA and CDR2 SQIVND come from the germline V gene (reference sequence).

As DNA, the CDR3 is TGTGCCAGTAGTATACCGGGTTACCTTGAAAAACTGTTTTTT. Encoded protein: CASSIPGYLEKLFF. The V and J genes are TRBV19 and TRBJ1-4; no firm D call. The CDR3 is 14 residues long. V gave up 2 bases and J gave up 7 bases, with 11 bases separating them. CDR1 and CDR2 (germline): LNHDA, SQIVND (reference sequence).